The sequence of this TCR beta chain was determined in a study of early T cells in non-severe SARS-CoV-2 infection. Across the whole study: Unpaired chains resulted from sequencing bulk RNA of unsorted whole blood.

The V end lost 3 bases, the J end lost 0 bases, and 6 bases lay between the germline ends. The CDR3 loop spans 14 amino acids. Germline V gene sequence: CDR1 SEHNR, CDR2 FQNEAQ (reference sequence). This clonotype was detected a few times. Unique molecular identifiers were added to individual cDNA molecules. TCRdb re-derived calls from the 5' RACE reads in MiXCR, one entry per CDR3 protein. The sample contains around 47,000 distinct CDR3 sequences, 11% of which appear only once. The J gene is TRBJ1-3, the V gene TRBV7-9, with unresolved D. This TCR was sampled from an adult who was a healthcare worker with PCR-confirmed SARS-CoV-2 infection or an uninfected control (not recorded which). Source material: whole blood. CDR3 DNA sequence: TGTGCCAGCAGCTTGGCAGACTCTGGAAACACCATATATTTT. Residues: CASSLADSGNTIYF.